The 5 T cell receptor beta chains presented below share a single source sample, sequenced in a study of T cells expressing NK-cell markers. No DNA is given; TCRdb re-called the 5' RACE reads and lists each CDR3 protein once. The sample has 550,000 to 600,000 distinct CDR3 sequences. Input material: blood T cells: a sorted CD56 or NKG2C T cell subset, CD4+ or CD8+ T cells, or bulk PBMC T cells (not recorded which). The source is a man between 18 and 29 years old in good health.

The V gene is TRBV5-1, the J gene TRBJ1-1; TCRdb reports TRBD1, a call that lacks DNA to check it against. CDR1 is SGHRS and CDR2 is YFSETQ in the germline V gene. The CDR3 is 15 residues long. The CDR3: CASSRGQGSWSEAFF.

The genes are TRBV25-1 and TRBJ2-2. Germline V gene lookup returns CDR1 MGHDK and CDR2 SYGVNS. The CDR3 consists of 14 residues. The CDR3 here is CASSISGYTGELFF.

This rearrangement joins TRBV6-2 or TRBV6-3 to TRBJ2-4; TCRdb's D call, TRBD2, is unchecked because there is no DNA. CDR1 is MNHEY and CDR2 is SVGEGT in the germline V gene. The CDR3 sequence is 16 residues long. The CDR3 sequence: CASSYYAGLAKNIQYF.

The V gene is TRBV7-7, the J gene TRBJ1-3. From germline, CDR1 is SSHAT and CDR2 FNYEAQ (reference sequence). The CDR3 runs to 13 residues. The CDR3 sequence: CASSSNPGNTIYF.

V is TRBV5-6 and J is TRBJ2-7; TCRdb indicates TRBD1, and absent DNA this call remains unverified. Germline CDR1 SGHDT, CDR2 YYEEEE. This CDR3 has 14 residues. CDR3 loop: CASSTRQGEHEQYF.